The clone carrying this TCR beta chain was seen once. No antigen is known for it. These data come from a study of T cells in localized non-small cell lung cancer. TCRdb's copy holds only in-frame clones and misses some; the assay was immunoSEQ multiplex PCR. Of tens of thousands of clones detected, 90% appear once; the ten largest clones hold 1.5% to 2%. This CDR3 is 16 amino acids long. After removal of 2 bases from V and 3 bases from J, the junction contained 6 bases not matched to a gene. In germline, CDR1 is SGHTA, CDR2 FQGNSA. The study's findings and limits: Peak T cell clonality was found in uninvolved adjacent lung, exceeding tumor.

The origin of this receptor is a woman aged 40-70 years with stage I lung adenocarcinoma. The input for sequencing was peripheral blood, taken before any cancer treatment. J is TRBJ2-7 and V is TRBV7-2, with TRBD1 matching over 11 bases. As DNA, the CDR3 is TGTGCCAGCAGCTTAAGCGGGACAGGGGGAGGCTACGAGCAGTACTTC. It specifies CASSLSGTGGGYEQYF.